This T cell receptor beta chain was profiled in a study of blood T cell repertoires in COVID-19. Study-wide context: Collection of acute and convalescent COVID-19 samples took place in the United States, Italy and Spain.

Data came from immunoSEQ multiplex PCR; TCRdb stores just in-frame clones and leaves some out. Altogether 130,000 to 150,000 clones are present, approximately 86% being singletons, with the ten largest covering 1.8%. The CDR3 consists of 16 residues. Germline values: CDR1 SEHNR, CDR2 FQNEAQ (reference sequence). V gave up 2 bases and J gave up 2 bases; unmatched junction bases: 6. The chain has TRBV7-9 and TRBJ2-5; 9 nucleotides line up with TRBD2. The receptor was derived from a man in his 70s with acute or convalescent COVID-19. The source material was peripheral blood. This chain's CDR3 is CASSLTAGGPQETQYF. CDR3 bases: TGTGCCAGCAGCTTAACCGCGGGAGGGCCTCAAGAGACCCAGTACTTC.